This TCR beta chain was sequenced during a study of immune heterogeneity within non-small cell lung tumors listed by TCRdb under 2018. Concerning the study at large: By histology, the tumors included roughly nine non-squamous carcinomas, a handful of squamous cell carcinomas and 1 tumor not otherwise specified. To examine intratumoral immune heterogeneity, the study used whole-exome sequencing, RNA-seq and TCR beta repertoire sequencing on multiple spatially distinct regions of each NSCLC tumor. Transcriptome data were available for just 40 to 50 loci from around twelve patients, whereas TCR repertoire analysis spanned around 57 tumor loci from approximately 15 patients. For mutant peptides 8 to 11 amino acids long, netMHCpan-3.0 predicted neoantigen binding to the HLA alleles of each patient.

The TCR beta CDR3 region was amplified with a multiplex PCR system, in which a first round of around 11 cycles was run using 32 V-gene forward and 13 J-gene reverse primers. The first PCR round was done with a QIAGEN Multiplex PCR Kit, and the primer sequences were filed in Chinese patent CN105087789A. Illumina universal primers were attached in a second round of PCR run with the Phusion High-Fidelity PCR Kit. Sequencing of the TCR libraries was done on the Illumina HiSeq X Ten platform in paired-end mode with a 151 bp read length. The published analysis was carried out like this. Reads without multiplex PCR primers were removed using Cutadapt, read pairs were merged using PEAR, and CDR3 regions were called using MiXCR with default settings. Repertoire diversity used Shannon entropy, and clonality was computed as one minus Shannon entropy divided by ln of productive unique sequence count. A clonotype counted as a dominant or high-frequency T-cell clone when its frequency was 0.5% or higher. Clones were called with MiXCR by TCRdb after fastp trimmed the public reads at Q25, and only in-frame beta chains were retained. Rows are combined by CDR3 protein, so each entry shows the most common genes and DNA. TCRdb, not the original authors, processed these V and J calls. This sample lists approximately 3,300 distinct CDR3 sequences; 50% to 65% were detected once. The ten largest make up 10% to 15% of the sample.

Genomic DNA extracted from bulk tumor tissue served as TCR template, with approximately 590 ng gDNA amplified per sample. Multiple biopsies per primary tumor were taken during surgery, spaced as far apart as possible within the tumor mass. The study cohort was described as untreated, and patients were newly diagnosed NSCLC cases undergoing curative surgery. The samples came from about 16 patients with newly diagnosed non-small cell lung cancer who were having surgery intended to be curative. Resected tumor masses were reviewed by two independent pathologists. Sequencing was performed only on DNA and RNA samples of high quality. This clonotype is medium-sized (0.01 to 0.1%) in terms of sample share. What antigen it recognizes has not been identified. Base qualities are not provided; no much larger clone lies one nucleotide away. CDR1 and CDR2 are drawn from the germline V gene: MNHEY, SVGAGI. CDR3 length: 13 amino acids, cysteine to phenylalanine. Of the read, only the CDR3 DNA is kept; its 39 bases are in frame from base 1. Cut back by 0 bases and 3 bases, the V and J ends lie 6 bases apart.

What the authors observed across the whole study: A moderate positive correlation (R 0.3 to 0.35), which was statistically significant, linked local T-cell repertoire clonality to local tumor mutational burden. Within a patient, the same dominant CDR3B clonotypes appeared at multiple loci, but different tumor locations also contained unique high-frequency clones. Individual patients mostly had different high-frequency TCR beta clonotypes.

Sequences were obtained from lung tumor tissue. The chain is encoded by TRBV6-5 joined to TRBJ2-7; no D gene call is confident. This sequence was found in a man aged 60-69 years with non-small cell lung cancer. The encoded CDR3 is CASSYSPHYEQYF. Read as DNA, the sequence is TGTGCCAGCAGTTACTCACCGCACTACGAGCAGTACTTC.